This T cell receptor beta chain is drawn from a study of T-cell reconstitution after alpha-beta-depleted transplantation in children. Germline CDR1 and CDR2: MDHEN and SYDVKM. Trimming took off 5 bases at V and 5 bases at J, with 15 bases between the two ends. The CDR3 runs 14 residues. The authors prepared the TCRbeta library with unique molecular identifiers. TCRdb processed the PCR reads anew with MiXCR; each CDR3 protein has one entry. The sample holds hundreds of thousands of distinct CDR3 sequences, 8% to 11% seen once. This chain joins TRBV28 and TRBJ1-1; D remains unclear. The material sequenced was PBMCs from the stem cell graft donor, taken from the stem cell graft. The clonotype comes from a human donor who donated a stem cell graft to a child with acute myeloid leukemia. The CDR3 sequence is CASSTTTRWTEAFF. DNA for the CDR3: TGTGCCAGCAGTACTACTACACGATGGACTGAAGCTTTCTTT.